Listed here is a single T cell receptor (beta chain). The antigen is unknown. This sample is drawn from a study of T cells in Graves' hyperthyroidism and ophthalmopathy. Study-level points and caveats: Researchers found most expanded thyroid clonotypes above 0.001 in blood as well.

RNA transcripts gave rise to amplified TCR beta CDR3 regions. A first-round RT-PCR of the TCR CDR3 used the HTBI primer set. TCRdb independently ran MiXCR on the multiplex PCR reads; one entry per CDR3 protein. The sample holds some 570,000 distinct CDR3 sequences, 12% to 15% seen once. The V end lost 4 bases, the J end lost 9 bases, and 15 bases lay between the germline ends. CDR3 size: 13 residues. CDR1 and CDR2 from the germline V gene are LGHNA and YSLEER. Material for sequencing was blood. The TCR was taken from a woman aged 18-29 years with Graves' ophthalmopathy. The gene calls are TRBV4-3 and TRBJ2-5, with TRBD1 as a possible D gene (6 bases). DNA of the CDR3: TGCGCCAGCAGCCTCAGGGGTACGTCGGCCCAGTACTTC. Translated, it gives CASSLRGTSAQYF.